This T cell receptor (beta chain) emerged from a study of T cell repertoires in cytomegalovirus infection. Turning to the study itself: CMV epitopes, recently identified HLA-C-restricted and well-studied HLA-B-restricted, were used. Public TCR beta signatures indicated both CMV infection and matching HLA type.

Using its own MiXCR run on the reads, TCRdb lists one record per CDR3 protein. The table records about 340,000 distinct CDR3 sequences, roughly 28% of them present only once. Germline V gene data show CDR1 as LGHNA and CDR2 as YNFKEQ. V was shortened by 0 bases and J by 2 bases, with 23 bases between the two germline ends. The CDR3 length is 20 residues. This clonotype was seen many times. No antigen is known for it. Study-wide results and limits: CMV-specific HLA-C-restricted TCR beta clonotypes dominated the ex vivo response. Carriers of CMV and the relevant HLA type were discriminated by public TCR beta frequency.

The receptor comes from a human donor in good health (CMV status not recorded). Some clones in this sample may be carry-over from other donors' samples. The specimen was cultured PBMCs, collected from culture after CMV antigen stimulation. This chain links TRBV4-2 with TRBJ2-1, with D possibly matching TRBD2 (6 bases). CDR3 sequence (DNA): TGTGCCAGCAGCCAAGAGTGGCCCTGGCCTAGCGAGGACCCCTACAATGAGCAGTTCTTC. The encoded protein is CASSQEWPWPSEDPYNEQFF.